This TCR beta chain was profiled in a study of blood T cell repertoires in COVID-19. The overall study: Collection of acute and convalescent COVID-19 samples took place in the United States, Italy and Spain. PBMCs, B-cell-depleted T cells, or T cells provided the cDNA or gDNA that made up the material.

The CDR3 is 16 residues long. V was trimmed by 1 base and J by 6 bases, leaving 16 bases between them. Germline V gives CDR1 PRHDT, CDR2 FYEKMQ (reference sequence). Original data processing: Amplifying reference gene primers gave estimates of nucleated cell counts. This table comes from immunoSEQ multiplex PCR, and its TCRdb copy is limited to in-frame clones, with some not included. From that table come the V and J calls and clone size; the DNA was used to work out D and trimming. This sample has fewer than 150,000 clones; approximately 80% occur once, and the top ten carry 5% to 7.5%. This chain connects TRBV13 to TRBJ2-1; D unresolved. The TCR comes from a human donor in a cohort sampled during active COVID-19. The source material was peripheral blood. The CDR3 sequence is CASSLAAGIGSNEQFF. The CDR3 DNA follows: TGTGCCAGCAGCTTAGCGGCAGGTATAGGTTCCAATGAGCAGTTCTTC.